These 10 T cell receptor beta chains were all obtained from the same sample, sequenced in a study of CD8 T cells in ankylosing spondylitis (dated by TCRdb to about 2017). To prepare the library, 5' RACE was applied. TCRdb names Illumina HiSeq 2500 as the instrument used. The public reads were reanalyzed by TCRdb: fastp trimming at Q25, MiXCR alignment, in-frame beta chains only. For every CDR3 protein sequence, its rows merge into one entry that carries the most common genes and DNA. This sample lists under 300,000 distinct CDR3 sequences; 15% to 20% were detected once. In total, the top ten clones hold approximately 33% of the sample. Sequencing was carried out using blood, either unsorted or a sorted T cell fraction (not recorded which). All receptors derive from a male donor with ankylosing spondylitis or in good health (not recorded which).

This clonotype was seen a few times. The chain uses TRBV28 and TRBJ2-7, with D perhaps matching TRBD1 (5 bases). The germline V gene has CDR1 MDHEN and CDR2 SYDVKM. Deletions cut 7 bases from V and 0 bases from J, with 16 bases between. The CDR3 length is 15 residues. CDR3 region: CASTTRLGASYEQYF. As DNA, the CDR3 is TGTGCCAGCACCACCCGCCTTGGGGCCTCCTACGAGCAGTACTTC.

This chain links TRBV3-1 with TRBJ1-4, with D possibly matching TRBD1 (6 bases). Between the trimmed V and J ends, which lost 1 base and 5 bases, there was a span of 11 bases. The CDR3 has 15 amino acids. From germline, CDR1 is LGHDT and CDR2 YNNKEL (reference sequence). The CDR3 bases are TGTGCCAGCAGCCAAGGGACAGAAGTAAATGAAAAACTGTTTTTT. Translating it yields CASSQGTEVNEKLFF.

This clonotype came up a few times. This sequence joins TRBV27 and TRBJ2-5; 11 bases line up with TRBD2. V was pared by 5 bases and J by 4 bases, with 3 bases of the junction left unmatched. The CDR3 is made up of 14 amino acids. Germline values: CDR1 MNHEY, CDR2 SMNVEV (reference sequence). The CDR3 DNA follows: TGTGCCAGCAGTCCCGGGACTAGCGGAGAGACCCAGTACTTC. Protein product: CASSPGTSGETQYF.

V usage is TRBV12-3 or TRBV12-4 and J usage is TRBJ1-1; D possibly corresponds to TRBD1 (5 bases). The CDR3 is made up of 12 amino acids. V was clipped by 6 bases and J by 4 bases, with 9 bases between them. CDR3: CASRGGSTEAFF. The CDR3 DNA sequence: TGTGCCAGCAGGGGGGGGTCCACTGAAGCTTTCTTT.

The J gene is TRBJ2-3, the V gene TRBV20-1, with a tentative D call TRBD2 (6 bases). The V end lost 3 bases, the J end lost 2 bases, and 21 bases lay between the germline ends. The CDR3 loop spans 17 amino acids. The germline V gene encodes CDR1 DFQATT and CDR2 SNEGSKA (reference sequence). DNA for the CDR3: TGCAGTGCTAGCCCCCCCTCGGGGCGGGGCGTCACAGATACGCAGTATTTT. Translating it yields CSASPPSGRGVTDTQYF.

In this sample, this clonotype turned up a few times. The genes are TRBV9 and TRBJ1-2, with 9 bases identical to TRBD1. The CDR3 runs 15 residues. Trimming took 3 bases from V and 6 from J; bases not matched to a gene: 9. Germline assignment: CDR1 SGDLS and CDR2 YYNGEE. The DNA of the CDR3 is TGTGCCAGCAGCGATGCGGACAGGGGAATGGATGGCTACACCTTC. Translation: CASSDADRGMDGYTF.

The chain is built from TRBV7-2 and TRBJ2-7; D is unclear. V was shortened by 2 bases and J by 6 bases, with 11 bases between the two germline ends. CDR1 is SGHTA and CDR2 is FQGNSA in the germline V gene. The CDR3 is 13 residues long. CDR3: CASSLMGHSEQYF. The CDR3 DNA reads TGTGCCAGCAGCTTAATGGGTCATAGCGAGCAGTACTTC.

This clonotype appeared a few times. The CDR3 is CSEHRGPNEQYF. The CDR3 DNA sequence: TGCAGCGAACACAGGGGGCCTAACGAGCAGTACTTC. This sequence joins TRBV29-1 and TRBJ2-7; TRBD1 matches at 9 bases. CDR1 and CDR2 from the germline V gene are SQVTM and ANQGSEA. The CDR3 sequence is 12 residues long. Unmatched junction bases numbered 6, after V lost 7 bases and J lost 5 bases.

V gene TRBV7-6 combines with J gene TRBJ2-7; TRBD1 matches at 10 bases. The CDR3 is 15 residues long. In germline, CDR1 is SGHVS, CDR2 FNYEAQ. Losses at the gene ends were 4 bases for V and 4 bases for J; bases not matched to a gene: 7. CDR3 region: CASSSGQGIEYEQYF. DNA of the CDR3: TGTGCCAGCAGCTCGGGACAGGGGATAGAGTACGAGCAGTACTTC.

V gene TRBV25-1 combines with J gene TRBJ2-5; D gene ambiguous. Germline assignment: CDR1 MGHDK and CDR2 SYGVNS. The ends were cut back, 8 bases at V and 9 bases at J, with 10 bases in the middle. CDR3 length equals 10 residues. The CDR3 bases are TGTGCCAGCGGCAACCTTCCCCAGTACTTC. Amino acids: CASGNLPQYF.